This entry lists 2 T cell receptor beta chains sequenced from one sample in a study of T cell repertoires in cytomegalovirus infection. From the reads, TCRdb called clonotypes with MiXCR, one entry per CDR3 protein. The table records 700,000 to 950,000 distinct CDR3 sequences, over 25% of them present only once. For these receptors, no antigen is known. The source material was cultured CD8+ T cells from PBMCs, sampled from culture after CMV antigen stimulation. These receptors were collected from a human donor in good health (CMV status not recorded). Some clones in this sample may be carry-over from other donors' samples.

The genes are TRBV12-3 or TRBV12-4 and TRBJ1-1; D possibly corresponds to TRBD1 (5 bases). V lost 6 bases to trimming and J lost 5 bases, with 13 bases between them. The CDR3 is made up of 13 amino acids. The CDR3 spells CASRRGPSTEAFF. The CDR3 DNA is TGTGCCAGCAGGAGGGGACCTAGTACTGAAGCTTTCTTT.

This clonotype has just a few counts. J is TRBJ2-3 and V is TRBV6-8, with 12 positions matching TRBD2. Germline trimming cut 5 bases from V and 4 bases from J; bases unmatched to any gene: 4. This CDR3 is built from 15 residues. Germline CDR1 is MNHGY and CDR2 is SAAAGT. CDR3 nucleotides: TGTGCCAGCAGTAAGACTAGCGGGGGATCAGATACGCAGTATTTT. Its translation: CASSKTSGGSDTQYF.